These 13 T cell receptor beta chains were sequenced from one sample in a study of T cells after yellow fever vaccination. TCRdb used MiXCR to reprocess the 5' RACE reads, holding one entry per CDR3 protein. The sample has approximately 550,000 distinct CDR3 sequences, roughly 21% seen once. The sequences come from PBMCs, collected 15 days after the yellow fever booster vaccination. Receptor source: a man aged 25-45 years who received the YFV17D yellow fever vaccine.

The chain employs TRBV28 and TRBJ2-3, with D unresolved. The CDR3 has 14 residues. Trimming shortened V by 4 bases and J by 3 bases, and 11 bases separated the two germline ends. Germline CDR1 reads MDHEN; CDR2 reads SYDVKM. The CDR3 region is CASSSPDGTDTQYF. The CDR3, as DNA: TGTGCCAGCAGTTCCCCGGACGGAACAGATACGCAGTATTTT.

This clonotype came up a few times. The rearrangement uses TRBV20-1 and TRBJ2-3, with 8 bases aligning to TRBD1. This CDR3 has 13 residues. V was pared by 7 bases and J by 4 bases, with 7 bases of the junction left unmatched. Germline V gene sequence: CDR1 DFQATT, CDR2 SNEGSKA (reference sequence). The CDR3 DNA sequence: TGCAGTGGCGAACAGGGGGGCTCAGATACGCAGTATTTT. Protein: CSGEQGGSDTQYF.

This chain joins TRBV6-5 and TRBJ2-7; D gene uncertain. CDR1 is MNHEY and CDR2 is SVGAGI in the germline V gene. The V end lost 2 bases, the J end lost 1 base, and 9 bases lay between the germline ends. The CDR3 has 14 residues. CDR3 in DNA: TGTGCCAGCAGTTACGCGGACGAGTCCTACGAGCAGTACTTC. This sequence encodes CASSYADESYEQYF.

This clonotype was recorded at least ten times. The chain combines TRBV7-9 with TRBJ1-1; D is uncertain. V lost 5 bases and J lost 2, with 18 bases in between. From germline, CDR1 is SEHNR and CDR2 FQNEAQ (reference sequence). This CDR3 has 16 amino acids. The chain's CDR3 is CASSPRSPDFNTEAFF. The CDR3 coding sequence is TGTGCCAGCAGCCCGCGGAGCCCGGACTTTAACACTGAAGCTTTCTTT.

This chain links TRBV15 with TRBJ2-3; the match to TRBD2 covers 8 bases. Germline CDR1 and CDR2: LNHNV and YYDKDF (reference sequence). CDR3 size: 16 residues. Trimming removed 8 bases from V and 2 bases from J; junction bases left unmatched: 12. In DNA form, the CDR3 reads TGTGCCACCTCCGCCCCCACAGCGGGGGACACAGATACGCAGTATTTT. As protein: CATSAPTAGDTDTQYF.

The V call is TRBV24-1, the J call TRBJ1-1; D is uncertain. CDR3 length: 12 residues. Trimming pared 3 bases from V and 11 bases from J, leaving 12 bases between. Per the germline V gene, CDR1 is KGHDR and CDR2 is SFDVKD. CDR3 sequence: CATSDAKGKAFF. For the CDR3, the DNA is TGTGCCACCAGTGATGCGAAGGGAAAGGCTTTCTTT.

The chain has TRBV7-2 and TRBJ2-7; 7 bases agree with TRBD2. CDR3 length equals 15 residues. V gave up 0 bases and J gave up 3 bases; unmatched junction bases: 5. The V gene's germline CDR1 is SGHTA and CDR2 FQGNSA. CDR3 coding DNA: TGTGCCAGCAGCTTAGCAGGCGGGAGTGTCTACGAGCAGTACTTC. This translates into CASSLAGGSVYEQYF.

The J gene is TRBJ2-7, the V gene TRBV6-1; D could derive from TRBD1 or TRBD2 (6 bases each). The germline V gene has CDR1 MNHNS and CDR2 SASEGT. V was clipped by 2 bases and J by 2 bases, with 10 bases between them. The CDR3 runs to 14 residues. The CDR3 spells CASSEWGDTYEQYF. The CDR3 DNA reads TGTGCCAGCAGTGAATGGGGGGACACCTACGAGCAGTACTTC.

This chain uses TRBV19 with TRBJ2-7; 8 bases are shared with TRBD2. V trimming: 4 bases; J trimming: 2 bases; junction bases outside the gene matches: 7. The CDR3 covers 15 residues. Germline-derived CDR1 and CDR2 are LNHDA and SQIVND (reference sequence). This chain's CDR3 is CASSTQAGETYEQYF. Here the CDR3 DNA reads TGTGCCAGTAGTACACAAGCGGGGGAGACCTACGAGCAGTACTTC.

The chain couples TRBV29-1 to TRBJ2-4; D is unresolved. In germline, CDR1 is SQVTM, CDR2 ANQGSEA. This CDR3 has 12 amino acids. Trimming removed 1 base from V and 0 bases from J, with 1 base in between. The CDR3 region has the DNA TGCAGCGTTGAAGTAGCCAAAAACATTCAGTACTTC. Translating gives CSVEVAKNIQYF.

This chain uses TRBV6-6 with TRBJ2-7; D gene unclear. The germline CDR1 and CDR2 sequences are MNHNY and SVGAGI (reference sequence). This CDR3 region has 12 residues. Trimming shortened V by 6 bases and J by 2 bases, and 8 bases separated the two germline ends. The CDR3 DNA follows: TGTGCCAGCAGAACCGAGACCTACGAGCAGTACTTC. The encoded protein is CASRTETYEQYF.

In DNA, the CDR3 is TGCGCCAGCAGCTTGGTCGGAGTTACGCAGTATTTT. Translated: CASSLVGVTQYF. The gene calls are TRBV5-1 and TRBJ2-3; D remains unclear. Per the germline V gene, CDR1 is SGHRS and CDR2 is YFSETQ. The CDR3 loop spans 12 amino acids. Trimming took 0 bases from V and 8 from J, leaving 7 bases between them.

This clonotype has at least ten counts. This chain connects TRBV5-1 to TRBJ2-1; D unclear. The CDR3 loop spans 12 amino acids. V shed 0 bases and J shed 9 bases, with 7 bases lying between them. Germline values: CDR1 SGHRS, CDR2 YFSETQ. For the CDR3, the DNA is TGCGCCAGCAGCTTGGTGTTGGGTGAGCAGTTCTTC. Protein: CASSLVLGEQFF.